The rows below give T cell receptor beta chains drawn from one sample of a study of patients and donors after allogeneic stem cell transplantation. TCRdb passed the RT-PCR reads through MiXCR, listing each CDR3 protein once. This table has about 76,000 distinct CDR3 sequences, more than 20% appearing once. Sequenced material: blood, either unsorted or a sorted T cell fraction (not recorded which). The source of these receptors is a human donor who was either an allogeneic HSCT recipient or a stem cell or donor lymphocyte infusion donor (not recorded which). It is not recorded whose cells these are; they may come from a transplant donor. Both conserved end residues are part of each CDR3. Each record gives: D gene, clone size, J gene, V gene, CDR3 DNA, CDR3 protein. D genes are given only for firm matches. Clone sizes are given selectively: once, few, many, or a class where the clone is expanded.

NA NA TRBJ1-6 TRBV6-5 TGTGCCAGCAGTTACGGAGATTCACCCCTCCACTTT CASSYGDSPLHF
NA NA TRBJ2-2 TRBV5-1 TGCGCCAGCAGCTTGCCGACGAGGAGCGGCGGGGAGCTGTTTTTT CASSLPTRSGGELFF
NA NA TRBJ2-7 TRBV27 TGTGCCAGCAGTTGGGCCGGGACCCGCGAGCAGTACTTC CASSWAGTREQYF
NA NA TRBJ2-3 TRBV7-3 TGTGCCAGCAGCCCTACTAGGCTGAGCACAGATACGCAGTATTTT CASSPTRLSTDTQYF
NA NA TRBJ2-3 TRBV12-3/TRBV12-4 TGTGCCAGCAGTTTTCCACTAGGTAGCACAGATACGCAGTATTTT CASSFPLGSTDTQYF
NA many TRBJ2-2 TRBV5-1 TGCGCCAGCAGCCAGGGTGAGAACACCGGGGAGCTGTTTTTT CASSQGENTGELFF
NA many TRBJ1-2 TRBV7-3 TGTGCCAGCAGCTACGCCGAAAACCATGGCTACACCTTC CASSYAENHGYTF
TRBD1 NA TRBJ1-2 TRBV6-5 TGTGCCAGCAGTGTTGCCGGGACAGACTATGGCTACACCTTC CASSVAGTDYGYTF
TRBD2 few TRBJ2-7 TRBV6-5 TGTGCCAGCACCGTCGGGACTAGCGGGAATGGAGAGCAGTACTTC CASTVGTSGNGEQYF
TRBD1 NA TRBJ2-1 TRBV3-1 TGTGCCAGCAGCCAGCAGACCGGGGGACAGGGCTTGTTCTTC CASSQQTGGQGLFF
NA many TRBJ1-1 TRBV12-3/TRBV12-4 TGTGCCAGCAGTTCGTGGGCCTTTGAAGCTTTCTTT CASSSWAFEAFF
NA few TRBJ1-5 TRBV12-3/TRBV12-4 TGTGCCAGCAGTTTAGGGGGGGGGTTGGATCAGCCCCAGCATTTT CASSLGGGLDQPQHF
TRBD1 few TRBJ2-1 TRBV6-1 TGTGCCAGCAGAAAAAGGGGGCACAATGAGCAGTTCTTC CASRKRGHNEQFF
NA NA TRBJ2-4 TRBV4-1 TGCGCCAGCAGCCATACTGCCCTAGCCAAAAACATTCAGTACTTC CASSHTALAKNIQYF
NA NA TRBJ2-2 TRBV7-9 TGTGCCAGCAGCTTCGGGACGGCCATGACCGGGGAGCTGTTTTTT CASSFGTAMTGELFF
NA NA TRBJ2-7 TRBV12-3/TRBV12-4 TGTGCCAGCAGTACCCAGGGGCACGAGCAGTACTTC CASSTQGHEQYF
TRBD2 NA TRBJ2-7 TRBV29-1 TGCAGCGTTATAGCGGGAGTAACCCGCGAGCAGTACTTC CSVIAGVTREQYF
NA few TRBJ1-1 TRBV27 TGTGCCAGCAGTTTAAACAGCTACCACACTGAAGCTTTCTTT CASSLNSYHTEAFF
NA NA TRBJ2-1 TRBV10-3 TGTGCCATCAGTGAGTCGGTTACAGGCTCCTACAATGAGCAGTTCTTC CAISESVTGSYNEQFF
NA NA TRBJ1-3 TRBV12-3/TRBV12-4 TGTGCCAGCAGCGCCCCCGGACAGCTTGGAAACACCATATATTTT CASSAPGQLGNTIYF
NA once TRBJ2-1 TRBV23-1 TGCGCCAGCAGTCGAATTCGGGACTGCAATGAGCAGTTCTTC CASSRIRDCNEQFF
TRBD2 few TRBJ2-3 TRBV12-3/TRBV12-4 TGTGCCAGCAGTTCGGGACTAATCAAAGATACGCAGTATTTT CASSSGLIKDTQYF
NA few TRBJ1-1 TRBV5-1 TGCGCCAGCAGCTTGGAGGGACACAACACTGAAGCTTTCTTT CASSLEGHNTEAFF
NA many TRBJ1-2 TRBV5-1 TGCGCCAGCAGCCTGGAAGGGAATGGCTACACCTTC CASSLEGNGYTF
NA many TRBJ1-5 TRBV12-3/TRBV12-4 TGTGCCAGCAGCCCTGGAGAACCTAGCAATCAGCCCCAGCATTTT CASSPGEPSNQPQHF
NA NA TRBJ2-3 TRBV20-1 TGCAGTGCCACGAGGACAGTCCTGGGCACAGATACGCAGTATTTT CSATRTVLGTDTQYF
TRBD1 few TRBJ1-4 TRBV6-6 TGTGCCAGCAGTTACACCGACAGGGAAGCAACTAATGAAAAACTGTTTTTT CASSYTDREATNEKLFF
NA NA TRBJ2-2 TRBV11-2 TGTGCCAGCAGCTTACCACCCTTAAACACCGGGGAGCTGTTTTTT CASSLPPLNTGELFF
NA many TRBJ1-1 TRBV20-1 TGCAGTGCTAGAGATGGAAGGCAGGAAGCTTTCTTT CSARDGRQEAFF